A single TCR beta chain is shown here with its context. No antigen is known for it. There were approximately 3,800 ng of total RNA used for each TCR library. Reanalyzing the 5' RACE reads, TCRdb keeps one entry per CDR3 protein, without DNA. The listing records approximately 390,000 distinct CDR3 sequences. The data stem from a study of monozygotic twins with inflammatory bowel disease. Study-wide results and limits: Whereas healthy co-twins had higher TCRbeta diversity (inverse Simpson), IBD patients had lower diversity. Among the T cells, different subtypes could not be distinguished.

The CDR3 contains 16 residues. The germline V gene encodes CDR1 SGHRS and CDR2 YFSETQ. The chain carries TRBV5-1 and TRBJ2-3; TCRdb returns TRBD2, unconfirmable since there is no DNA. The TCR originated in a human donor with ulcerative colitis or Crohn's disease, or a healthy co-twin of an affected twin (not recorded which). The sequenced material came from blood. The CDR3 loop reads CASSLNPSGNTDTQYF.